These 16 T cell receptor beta chains were sequenced from one sample in a study of ipilimumab plus nivolumab after autologous stem cell transplantation (dated by TCRdb to 2020 to 2022). The library was made by the immunoSEQ multiplex PCR assay. TCRdb's version of the immuneACCESS table is confined to in-frame rearrangements and falls short of the full clone set. An unresolved V gene accounts for under half of the shortfall where checked; the remainder is of unknown origin. This sample has about 25,000 clones in its table, and 85% to 90% of those were observed once. The ten largest clones take up 4% to 6% of the sample. Sequenced material: PBMCs, taken in a trial of ipilimumab plus nivolumab as post-transplant consolidation. Receptors originate from a male donor with diffuse large B-cell lymphoma.

V gene TRBV6-4 combines with J gene TRBJ2-3; 9 nucleotides line up with TRBD2. The germline V gene has CDR1 MRHNA and CDR2 SNTAGT. Trimming at V came to 2 bases and at J to 4 bases, leaving 7 bases not matched to a gene. The CDR3 runs 16 residues. The DNA of the CDR3 is TGTGCCAGCAGTGACGAAGGCGGGGGGGCCGCAGATACGCAGTATTTT. Amino acids: CASSDEGGGAADTQYF.

The chain uses TRBV12-5 and TRBJ2-2; TRBD2 might be the D (7 bases). V was cut by 8 bases and J by 4 bases, with 17 bases left in between. Germline values: CDR1 LGHNT, CDR2 FRNRAP. The length of the CDR3 is 15 residues. This CDR3 reads CASNWGGRSTGELFF. The CDR3 DNA is TGTGCTAGTAACTGGGGGGGCCGGAGCACCGGGGAGCTGTTTTTT.

The V and J genes are TRBV2 and TRBJ1-3; TRBD1 might be the D (6 bases). Trimming shortened V by 4 bases and J by 0 bases, and 7 bases separated the two germline ends. Germline lookup yields CDR1 SNHLY and CDR2 FYNNEI. This CDR3 is built from 14 residues. The CDR3 region is CASSGTVSGNTIYF. For the CDR3, the DNA is TGTGCCAGCAGTGGGACAGTCTCTGGAAACACCATATATTTT.

The gene calls are TRBV6-6 and TRBJ1-6, with D unclear. The V end was cut by 3 bases, the J end by 8 bases, with 14 bases between. There are 15 residues in the CDR3. Germline lookup yields CDR1 MNHNY and CDR2 SVGAGI (reference sequence). CDR3 sequence (DNA): TGTGCCAGCAGTTATGGAGCGGGAGGCGATTCACCCCTCCACTTT. Protein: CASSYGAGGDSPLHF.

V gene TRBV7-9 combines with J gene TRBJ2-5; TRBD2 matches 12 bases. The CDR3 sequence is 16 residues long. V lost 4 bases to trimming and J lost 11 bases; unmatched junction nucleotides: 14. Germline CDR1 is SEHNR and CDR2 is FQNEAQ (reference sequence). The CDR3 loop is CASSSTTGTSGFQQYF. Written as DNA, the CDR3 is TGTGCCAGCAGCTCCACAACCGGGACTAGCGGGTTCCAGCAGTACTTC.

The V gene is TRBV5-1, the J gene TRBJ1-4; the D gene is possibly TRBD1 (6 bases). The CDR3 has 17 amino acids. V was trimmed by 0 bases and J by 7 bases, leaving 19 bases between them. Looked up from germline, CDR1 is SGHRS and CDR2 is YFSETQ. CDR3 in DNA: TGCGCCAGCAGCTTGGGGGGGACAATGGGCCGGAGTGAAAAACTGTTTTTT. Protein sequence: CASSLGGTMGRSEKLFF.

The chain has TRBV12-5 and TRBJ1-1; D not certain. The V gene lost 1 base and the J gene lost 7 bases, with 10 bases spanning the gap. Germline lookup yields CDR1 LGHNT and CDR2 FRNRAP. The length of the CDR3 is 13 residues. The CDR3 region is CASGLAGDSEAFF. The CDR3, as DNA: TGTGCTAGTGGTTTGGCAGGCGATAGTGAAGCTTTCTTT.

The chain recombines TRBV19 with TRBJ2-7; the D is unclear. The CDR3 contains 16 residues. From germline, CDR1 is LNHDA and CDR2 SQIVND (reference sequence). The V end lost 7 bases, the J end lost 0 bases, and 19 bases lay between the germline ends. Here the CDR3 DNA reads TGTGCCAGTATCCAAATAGGTCACTTTAACTCCTACGAGCAGTACTTC. Translated: CASIQIGHFNSYEQYF.

The J gene is TRBJ2-5, the V gene TRBV7-6; 10 bases agree with TRBD1. The J segment lost 0 bases and the V segment lost 1 base, leaving 2 bases of the junction unmatched. CDR1 SGHVS and CDR2 FNYEAQ come from the germline V gene. CDR3 size: 16 residues. DNA for the CDR3: TGTGCCAGCAGCTTAGTGGACAGGGGGTACCAAGAGACCCAGTACTTC. Its translation is CASSLVDRGYQETQYF.

The rearrangement joins TRBV6-5 to TRBJ2-7, with 7 bases matching TRBD2. The CDR3 consists of 16 residues. The V gene end was trimmed by 3 bases and the J gene end by 4 bases; junction bases not matched to a gene: 12. CDR1 is MNHEY and CDR2 is SVGAGI in the germline V gene. The CDR3: CASSYKIGGGEYEQYF. The CDR3 coding sequence is TGTGCCAGCAGTTATAAGATAGGTGGGGGGGAATACGAGCAGTACTTC.

This chain connects TRBV19 to TRBJ1-2; no reliable D call. Trimming cost V 7 bases and J 1 base, with 10 bases left between them. Germline CDR1 reads LNHDA; CDR2 reads SQIVND (reference sequence). The CDR3 loop spans 13 amino acids. The CDR3 DNA sequence: TGTGCCAGTATATCTCCGGATAACTATGGCTACACCTTC. It translates to CASISPDNYGYTF.

This chain joins TRBV19 and TRBJ1-2; no reliable D call. CDR3 length: 12 amino acids. CDR1 is LNHDA and CDR2 is SQIVND in the germline V gene (reference sequence). Trimming pared 3 bases from V and 4 bases from J, leaving 6 bases between. CDR3 DNA: TGTGCCAGTAGTATGCCAGGCTATGGCTACACCTTC. Translation: CASSMPGYGYTF.

The chain recombines TRBV5-6 with TRBJ1-2, with D tentatively TRBD1 (6 bases). The V end was cut by 5 bases, the J end by 7 bases, with 18 bases between. The length of the CDR3 is 14 residues. CDR1 is SGHDT, CDR2 YYEEEE, per germline. CDR3 loop: CASSYDRTPSGYTF. The CDR3 DNA reads TGTGCCAGCAGTTATGACAGGACCCCGAGTGGCTACACCTTC.

The J gene is TRBJ1-1, the V gene TRBV6-6; 8 positions agree with TRBD1. CDR3 length equals 14 residues. The V and J ends lost 5 bases and 5 bases, in that order; junction bases with no gene match: 7. The germline V gene has CDR1 MNHNY and CDR2 SVGAGI (reference sequence). CDR3 sequence (DNA): TGTGCCAGCAGTCCCCGACAGGGGAGGACTGAAGCTTTCTTT. Its protein product is CASSPRQGRTEAFF.

The J gene is TRBJ2-5, the V gene TRBV10-3, with 12 nucleotides matching TRBD2. The CDR3 has 17 amino acids. The germline gives CDR1 ENHRY, CDR2 SYGVKD. The V segment lost 4 bases and the J segment 1 base; nucleotides outside the gene matches: 7. CDR3 region: CAISGSGTSGFQETQYF. The DNA for the CDR3 is TGTGCCATCAGTGGATCCGGGACTAGCGGGTTCCAAGAGACCCAGTACTTC.

The chain recombines TRBV5-6 with TRBJ1-5; possibly TRBD1 for D (6 bases). The CDR3 loop spans 15 amino acids. The germline V gene encodes CDR1 SGHDT and CDR2 YYEEEE. The V gene lost 1 base and the J gene lost 5 bases, with 13 bases spanning the gap. Here the CDR3 DNA reads TGTGCCAGCAGCTTGAGGGGGGCGGTGGATCAGCCCCAGCATTTT. This sequence encodes CASSLRGAVDQPQHF. Complete variable domain (other parts from reference TRBV5-6 and TRBJ1-5): DAGVTQSPTHLIKTRGQQVTLRCSPKSGHDTVSWYQQALGQGPQFIFQYYEEEERQRGNFPDRFSGHQFPNYSSELNVNALLLGDSALYLCASSLRGAVDQPQHFGDGTRLSIL.